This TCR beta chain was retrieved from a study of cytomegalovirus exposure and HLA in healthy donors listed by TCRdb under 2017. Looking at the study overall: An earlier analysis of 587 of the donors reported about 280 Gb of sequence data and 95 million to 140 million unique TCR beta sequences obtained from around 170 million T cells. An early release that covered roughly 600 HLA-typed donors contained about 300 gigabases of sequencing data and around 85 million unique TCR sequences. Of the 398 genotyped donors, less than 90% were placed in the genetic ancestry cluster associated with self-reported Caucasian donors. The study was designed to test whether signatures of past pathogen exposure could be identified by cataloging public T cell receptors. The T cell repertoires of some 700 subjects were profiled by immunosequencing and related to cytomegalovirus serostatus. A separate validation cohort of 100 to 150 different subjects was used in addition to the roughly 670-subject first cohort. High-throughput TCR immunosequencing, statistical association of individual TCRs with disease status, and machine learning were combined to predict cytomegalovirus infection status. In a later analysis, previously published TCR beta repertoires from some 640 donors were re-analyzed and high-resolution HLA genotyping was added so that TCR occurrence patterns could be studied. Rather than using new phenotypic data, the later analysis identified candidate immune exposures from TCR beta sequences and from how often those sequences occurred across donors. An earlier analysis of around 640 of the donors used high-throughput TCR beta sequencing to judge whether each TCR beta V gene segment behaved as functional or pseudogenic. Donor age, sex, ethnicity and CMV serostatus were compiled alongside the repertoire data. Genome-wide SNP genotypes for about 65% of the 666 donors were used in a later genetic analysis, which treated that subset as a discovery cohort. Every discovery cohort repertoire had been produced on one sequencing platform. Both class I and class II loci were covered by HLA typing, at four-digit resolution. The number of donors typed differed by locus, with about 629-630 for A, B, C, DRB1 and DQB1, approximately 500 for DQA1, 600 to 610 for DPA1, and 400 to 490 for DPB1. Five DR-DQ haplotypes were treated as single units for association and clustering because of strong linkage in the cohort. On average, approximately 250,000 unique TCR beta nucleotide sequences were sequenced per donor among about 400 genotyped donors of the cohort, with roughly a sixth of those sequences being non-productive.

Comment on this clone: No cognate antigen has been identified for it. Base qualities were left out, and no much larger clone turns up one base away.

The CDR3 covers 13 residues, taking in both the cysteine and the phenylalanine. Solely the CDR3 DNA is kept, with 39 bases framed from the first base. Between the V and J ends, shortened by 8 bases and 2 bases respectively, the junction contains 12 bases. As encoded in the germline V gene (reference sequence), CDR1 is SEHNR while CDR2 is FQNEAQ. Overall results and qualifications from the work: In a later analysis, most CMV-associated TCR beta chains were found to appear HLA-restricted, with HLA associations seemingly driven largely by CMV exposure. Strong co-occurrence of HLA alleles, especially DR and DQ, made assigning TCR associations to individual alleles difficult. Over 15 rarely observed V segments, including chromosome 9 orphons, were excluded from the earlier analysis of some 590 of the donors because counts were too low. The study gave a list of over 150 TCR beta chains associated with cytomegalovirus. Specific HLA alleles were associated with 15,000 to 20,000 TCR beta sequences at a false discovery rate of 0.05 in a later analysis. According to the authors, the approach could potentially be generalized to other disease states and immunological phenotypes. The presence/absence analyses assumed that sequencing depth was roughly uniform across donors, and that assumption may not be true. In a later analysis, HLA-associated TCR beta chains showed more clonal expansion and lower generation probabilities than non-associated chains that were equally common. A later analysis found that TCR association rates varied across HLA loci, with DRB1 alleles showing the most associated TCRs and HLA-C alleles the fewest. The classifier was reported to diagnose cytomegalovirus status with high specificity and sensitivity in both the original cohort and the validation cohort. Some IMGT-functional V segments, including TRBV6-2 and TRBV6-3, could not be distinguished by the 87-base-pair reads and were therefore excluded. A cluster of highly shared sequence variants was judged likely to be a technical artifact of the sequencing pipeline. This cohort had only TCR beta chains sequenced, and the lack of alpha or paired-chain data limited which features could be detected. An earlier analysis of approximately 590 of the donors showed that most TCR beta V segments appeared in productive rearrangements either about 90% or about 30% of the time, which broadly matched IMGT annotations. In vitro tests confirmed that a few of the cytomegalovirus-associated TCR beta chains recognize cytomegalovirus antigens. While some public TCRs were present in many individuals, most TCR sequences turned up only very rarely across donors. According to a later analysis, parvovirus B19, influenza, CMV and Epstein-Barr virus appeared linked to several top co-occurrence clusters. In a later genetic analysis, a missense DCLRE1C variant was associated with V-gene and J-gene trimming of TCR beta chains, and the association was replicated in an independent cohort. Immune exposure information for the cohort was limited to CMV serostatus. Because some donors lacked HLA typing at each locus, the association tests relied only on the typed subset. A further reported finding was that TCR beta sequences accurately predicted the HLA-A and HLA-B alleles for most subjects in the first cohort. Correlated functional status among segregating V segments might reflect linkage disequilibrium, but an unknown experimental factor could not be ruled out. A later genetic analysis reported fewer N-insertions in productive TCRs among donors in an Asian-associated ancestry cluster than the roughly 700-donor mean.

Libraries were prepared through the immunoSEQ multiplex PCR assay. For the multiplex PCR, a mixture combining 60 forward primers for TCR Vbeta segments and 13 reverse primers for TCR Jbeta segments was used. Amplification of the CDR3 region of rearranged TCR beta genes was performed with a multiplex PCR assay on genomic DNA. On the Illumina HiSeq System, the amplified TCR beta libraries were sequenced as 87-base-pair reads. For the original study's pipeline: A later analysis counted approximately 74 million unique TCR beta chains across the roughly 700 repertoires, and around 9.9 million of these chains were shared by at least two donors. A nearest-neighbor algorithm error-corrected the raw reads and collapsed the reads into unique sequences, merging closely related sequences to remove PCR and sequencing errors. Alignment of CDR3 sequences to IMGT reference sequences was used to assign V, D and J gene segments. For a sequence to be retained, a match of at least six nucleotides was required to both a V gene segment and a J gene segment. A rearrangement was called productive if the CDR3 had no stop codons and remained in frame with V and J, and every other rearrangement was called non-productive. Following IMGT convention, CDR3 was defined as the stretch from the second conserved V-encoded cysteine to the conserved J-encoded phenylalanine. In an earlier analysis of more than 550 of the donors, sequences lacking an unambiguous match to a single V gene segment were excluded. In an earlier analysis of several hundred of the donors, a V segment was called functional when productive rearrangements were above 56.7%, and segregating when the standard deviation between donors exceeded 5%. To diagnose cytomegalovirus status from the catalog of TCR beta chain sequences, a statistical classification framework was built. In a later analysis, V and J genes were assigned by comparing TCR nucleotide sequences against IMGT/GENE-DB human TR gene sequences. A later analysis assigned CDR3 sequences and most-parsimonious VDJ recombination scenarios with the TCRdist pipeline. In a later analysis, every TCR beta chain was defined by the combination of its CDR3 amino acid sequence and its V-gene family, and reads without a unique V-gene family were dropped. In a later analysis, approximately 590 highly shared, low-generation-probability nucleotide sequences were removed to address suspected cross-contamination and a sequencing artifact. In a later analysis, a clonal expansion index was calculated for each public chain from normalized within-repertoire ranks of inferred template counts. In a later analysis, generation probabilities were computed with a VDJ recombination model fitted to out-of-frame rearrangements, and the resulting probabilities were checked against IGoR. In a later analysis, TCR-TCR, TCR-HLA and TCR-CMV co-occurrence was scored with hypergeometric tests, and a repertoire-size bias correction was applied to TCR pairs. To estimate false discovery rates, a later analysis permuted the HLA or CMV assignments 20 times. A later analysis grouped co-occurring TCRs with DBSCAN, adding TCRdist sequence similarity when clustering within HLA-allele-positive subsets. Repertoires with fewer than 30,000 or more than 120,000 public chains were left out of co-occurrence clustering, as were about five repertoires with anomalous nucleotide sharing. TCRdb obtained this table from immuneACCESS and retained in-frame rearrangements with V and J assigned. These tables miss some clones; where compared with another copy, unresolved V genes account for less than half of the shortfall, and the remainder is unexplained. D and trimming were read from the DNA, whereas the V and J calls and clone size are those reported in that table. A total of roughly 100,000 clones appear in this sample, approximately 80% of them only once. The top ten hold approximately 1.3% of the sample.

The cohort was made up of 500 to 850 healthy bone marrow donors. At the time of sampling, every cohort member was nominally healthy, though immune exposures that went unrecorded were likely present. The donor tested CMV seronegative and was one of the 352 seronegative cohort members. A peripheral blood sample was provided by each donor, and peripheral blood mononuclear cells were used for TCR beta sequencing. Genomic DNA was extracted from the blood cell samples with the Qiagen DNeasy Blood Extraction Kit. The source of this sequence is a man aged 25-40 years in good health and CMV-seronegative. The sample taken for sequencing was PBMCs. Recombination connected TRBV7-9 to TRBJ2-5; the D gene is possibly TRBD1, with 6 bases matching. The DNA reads TGTGCCAGCTCTTACAGGGCTCAAGAGACCCAGTACTTC. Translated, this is CASSYRAQETQYF.